This paragraph reports one TCR beta chain. Its antigen specificity is not known. No much larger clonotype is one base removed from it; base qualities were not supplied. These data belong to a study of response to subunit inactivated influenza vaccine (dated by TCRdb to about 2018). Background on the whole study: Deep quantitative profiling of the T cell receptor repertoire was used in the study to follow responses to a trivalent subunit inactivated influenza vaccine. Overall study results and their limits: According to the authors, only a limited number of new T cells may be recruited by each seasonal influenza vaccination.

The germline V gene gives CDR1 as LGHNA and CDR2 as YSLEER. The CDR3 numbers 14 residues from cysteine through phenylalanine. The CDR3 DNA has 42 bases and is translated from base 1. Trimming accounts for 1 base at V and 15 bases at J, while the number of junction bases matched to no gene is 9. The library came from RT-PCR. TCRdb shows the sequencer as Illumina HiSeq 2500. In-frame beta chains were kept once TCRdb had trimmed the public reads at Q25 with fastp and called clones with MiXCR. Rows with a matching CDR3 protein are joined into one entry that keeps the most common DNA and genes. This sample has about 830,000 distinct CDR3 sequences in its table, and approximately 17% of those were observed once. 9.5% to 13% of the sample goes to the ten largest clones.

The sample was PBMCs from blood, taken about 5 days after vaccination. The clonotype was recovered from a middle-aged man who received an inactivated influenza vaccine. Donor details come from another sample of the same person, matched by shared clones. The chain links TRBV4-3 with TRBJ2-1; 10 middle bases align to TRBD2. The CDR3 reads as follows: CASSQGGTSGDTFF. The DNA reads TGCGCCAGCAGCCAAGGGGGTACTAGCGGGGATACGTTCTTC.